This T cell receptor (beta chain) comes out of a study of radiotherapy plus CTLA-4 blockade in lung cancer. Whole-study findings and limits: Early shifts in blood T cell clones, with interferon-beta, reportedly predicted response best. In blood, tumor-derived TCR clones expanded after radiotherapy plus ipilimumab.

The germline gives CDR1 SQVTM, CDR2 ANQGSEA. There are 12 residues in the CDR3. V lost 5 bases to trimming and J lost 6 bases; unmatched junction nucleotides: 6. With respect to this clone: What it recognizes is unknown.

The repertoire was sequenced with immunoSEQ multiplex PCR; TCRdb's copy has only in-frame clones and lacks some. Of fewer than 100,000 clones in the sample, roughly 80% were seen once. The study gave focal radiation plus ipilimumab CTLA-4 blockade to patients with chemo-refractory metastatic non-small-cell lung cancer. This sequence originates from a human donor with non-small cell lung cancer who had stable disease on radiotherapy plus ipilimumab. This sample comprised peripheral blood, obtained from a patient treated with radiotherapy plus ipilimumab. This chain uses TRBV29-1 with TRBJ1-1, with 7 bases matching TRBD1. The chain's CDR3 is CSVPRTGSEAFF. The DNA for the CDR3 is TGCAGCGTTCCCAGGACAGGTTCTGAAGCTTTCTTT.